One sample yielded the 13 T cell receptor beta chains listed below, sequenced in a study of spatial heterogeneity in lung cancer. Regarding time point: blood at routine non-recurrence follow-up after resection. Sequencing covered unsorted whole RNA taken from tumor, nontumor lung or frozen PBMC. Via MiXCR, TCRdb re-called the 5' RACE reads, giving one row per CDR3 protein. The sample has some 54,000 distinct CDR3 sequences, 6% to 8.5% seen once. The sample consisted of PBMCs, taken at follow-up. These receptor sequences come from a female donor with early-stage non-small cell lung cancer.

This clonotype was counted ten times or more. This chain links TRBV24-1 with TRBJ2-6; TRBD1 matches at 10 bases. CDR3 length: 17 residues. Trimming took 5 bases from V and 4 from J; bases not matched to a gene: 7. Germline lookup yields CDR1 KGHDR and CDR2 SFDVKD. The CDR3 DNA sequence: TGTGCCACCAGTGGGGAGGACAGGGGGTCGGGGGCCAACGTCCTGACTTTC. Encoded protein: CATSGEDRGSGANVLTF.

This clonotype has just a few counts. The rearrangement uses TRBV6-5 and TRBJ1-2; D is uncertain. CDR3 length: 11 residues. Germline values: CDR1 MNHEY, CDR2 SVGAGI. Between the trimmed V and J ends, which lost 3 bases and 7 bases, there was a span of 6 bases. The CDR3 DNA is TGTGCCAGCAGTTATAAGGGTGGCTACACCTTC. Its protein is CASSYKGGYTF.

In this sample, this clonotype turned up many times. J is TRBJ1-2 and V is TRBV27; D is perhaps TRBD1 (5 bases). The CDR3 loop spans 13 amino acids. V gave up 2 bases and J gave up 3 bases, with 7 bases separating them. Germline CDR1 MNHEY, CDR2 SMNVEV (reference sequence). The CDR3: CASSLARDYGYTF. For the CDR3, the DNA is TGTGCCAGCAGTTTAGCCAGGGACTATGGCTACACCTTC.

This clonotype appeared a few times. This chain connects TRBV6-1 to TRBJ1-1, with D tentatively TRBD1 (5 bases). Germline V gene data show CDR1 as MNHNS and CDR2 as SASEGT. The CDR3 has 15 amino acids. The DNA for the CDR3 is TGTGTAACTGGCTCAGGGCAGCGTATGAACACTGAAGCTTTCTTT. Encoded protein: CVTGSGQRMNTEAFF.

This chain links TRBV12-3 or TRBV12-4 with TRBJ2-7; 8 nucleotides line up with TRBD1. The V and J ends lost 4 bases and 0 bases, in that order; junction bases with no gene match: 5. The CDR3 is made up of 15 amino acids. The CDR3 DNA is TGTGCCAGCAGTTCGGGACAGGTAAACTCCTACGAGCAGTACTTC. This sequence encodes CASSSGQVNSYEQYF.

This clonotype came up a few times. The J gene is TRBJ1-3, the V gene TRBV5-1; no firm D call. The V end lost 0 bases, the J end lost 2 bases, and 9 bases lay between the germline ends. Germline V gene sequence: CDR1 SGHRS, CDR2 YFSETQ. This CDR3 spans 15 amino acids. The CDR3 DNA follows: TGCGCCAGCAGCTTGGACCGGACCGCTGGAAACACCATATATTTT. It codes for CASSLDRTAGNTIYF. The whole variable domain, filled in from reference TRBV5-1 and TRBJ1-3, reads KAGVTQTPRYLIKTRGQQVTLSCSPISGHRSVSWYQQTPGQGLQFLFEYFSETQRNKGNFPGRFSGRQFSNSRSEMNVSTLELGDSALYLCASSLDRTAGNTIYFGEGSWLTVV.

This clonotype was recorded a few times. The chain recombines TRBV24-1 with TRBJ2-3; D is unclear. The ends were cut back, 2 bases at V and 4 bases at J, with 15 bases in the middle. The germline CDR1 and CDR2 sequences are KGHDR and SFDVKD. The CDR3 length is 16 residues. The CDR3 DNA reads as TGTGCCACCAGTGATTCGGACGTAAGCACATCAGATACGCAGTATTTT. Its translation is CATSDSDVSTSDTQYF.

This clonotype was counted only a few times. The rearrangement joins TRBV6-6 to TRBJ1-5, with D unresolved. This CDR3 region has 13 residues. The V and J ends lost 3 bases and 4 bases respectively, with 7 bases between them. Per the germline V gene, CDR1 is MNHNY and CDR2 is SVGAGI (reference sequence). The CDR3 is CASSYARNQPQHF. The CDR3 DNA follows: TGTGCCAGCAGTTATGCCAGAAATCAGCCCCAGCATTTT.

This clonotype was seen more than once but under ten times. The V call is TRBV6-2 or TRBV6-3, the J call TRBJ2-2; TRBD1 matches at 9 bases. The CDR3 totals 16 residues. V dropped 5 bases and J dropped 2; count of bases not matched to a gene: 6. The germline gives CDR1 MNHEY, CDR2 SVGEGT. The chain's CDR3 is CASSNPTGGNTGELFF. CDR3 nucleotide sequence: TGTGCCAGCAGTAATCCTACAGGGGGCAACACCGGGGAGCTGTTTTTT.

The V call is TRBV6-1, the J call TRBJ1-4; no definite D call. The V gene's germline CDR1 is MNHNS and CDR2 SASEGT. The CDR3 has 14 residues. V lost 4 bases to trimming and J lost 4 bases, with 10 bases between them. The CDR3 DNA sequence: TGTGCCAGCAGTGGACGGACGTTTAATGAAAAACTGTTTTTT. The encoded protein is CASSGRTFNEKLFF.

The chain carries TRBV7-9 and TRBJ2-6; D remains ambiguous. V dropped 4 bases and J dropped 1 base, with 5 bases sitting between them. The CDR3 length is 14 residues. Germline V gene lookup returns CDR1 SEHNR and CDR2 FQNEAQ (reference sequence). The chain's CDR3 is CASSYPSGANVLTF. The CDR3 DNA follows: TGTGCCAGCAGCTACCCGTCTGGGGCCAACGTCCTGACTTTC.

This clonotype was seen a few times. V is TRBV24-1 and J is TRBJ2-7, with a tentative D call TRBD1 (5 bases). Germline-derived CDR1 and CDR2 are KGHDR and SFDVKD. Trimming took off 5 bases at V and 3 bases at J, with 10 bases between the two ends. The CDR3 sequence is 13 residues long. The CDR3 loop reads CATSVAGFYEQYF. CDR3 DNA sequence: TGTGCCACCAGTGTCGCAGGGTTCTACGAGCAGTACTTC.

Ten or more counts support this clonotype. This chain joins TRBV19 and TRBJ2-3; 7 nucleotides match TRBD1. V gave up 6 bases and J gave up 0 bases; unmatched junction bases: 6. Germline V lookup: CDR1 LNHDA, CDR2 SQIVND (reference sequence). CDR3 length: 15 amino acids. CDR3 sequence: CASSPWGQSTDTQYF. The DNA of the CDR3 is TGTGCCAGTAGCCCATGGGGACAGAGCACAGATACGCAGTATTTT.